In its sample, the clone carrying this T cell receptor beta chain was seen once. This entry is derived from a study of a mutant IDH1 vaccine in newly diagnosed glioma. Study at large: Former treatment meant radiotherapy, temozolomide, or both; the majority had gotten both.

Time point here: baseline, week 1 (first vaccination visit). Described treatment: pre-vaccination baseline after standard-of-care therapy. Using immunoSEQ multiplex PCR, the repertoire was profiled, and TCRdb retains in-frame clones only, with some absent. The sample holds 30,000 to 40,000 clones, around 90% seen once. The V gene end was trimmed by 4 bases and the J gene end by 4 bases; junction bases not matched to a gene: 10. This CDR3 is built from 17 residues. CDR1 SGHRS and CDR2 YFSETQ come from the germline V gene. Here the sequenced sample was PBMCs, taken from a glioma patient treated with radiotherapy, temozolomide or both. The sequence was collected from a young man with glioma. The chain couples TRBV5-1 to TRBJ2-6; 8 bases fit TRBD2. The CDR3 sequence: CASSSSGIAGGANVLTF. For the CDR3, the DNA is TGCGCCAGCAGCAGTTCAGGGATAGCGGGAGGGGCCAACGTCCTGACTTTC.